The T cell receptor beta chain described here comes from a study of T cells in tumors after PD-1 blockade. Background on the study: Patients had no prior checkpoint blockade, systemic immunosuppressants, or anti-cancer therapy within 4 weeks. On average, peripheral blood gave over 95,000 TCR templates and about 34,000 unique clonotypes. During anti-PD-1 treatment, some patients continued daily vismodegib 150 mg.

This clone was observed a single time. Method: immunoSEQ multiplex PCR; TCRdb's copy keeps in-frame clones and lacks some. The profile shows approximately 47,000 clones, roughly three quarters of them singletons. V was shortened by 8 bases and J by 5 bases, with 16 bases between the two germline ends. Germline-derived CDR1 and CDR2 are SNHLY and FYNNEI. CDR3 size: 15 residues. This receptor was identified in a human donor with advanced basal cell or squamous cell carcinoma (not recorded which). V and J are TRBV2 and TRBJ1-6, with D unclear. The sample was PBMCs, taken before anti-PD-1 therapy. CDR3 amino acids: CASLRLGQHNSPLHF. CDR3 in DNA: TGTGCCAGCCTGCGTCTTGGGCAGCATAATTCACCCCTCCACTTT. Full variable domain (rest looked up from reference TRBV2 and TRBJ1-6): EPEVTQTPSHQVTQMGQEVILRCVPISNHLYFYWYRQILGQKVEFLVSFYNNEISEKSEIFDDQFSVERPDGSNFTLKIRSTKLEDSAMYFCASLRLGQHNSPLHFGNGTRLTVT.